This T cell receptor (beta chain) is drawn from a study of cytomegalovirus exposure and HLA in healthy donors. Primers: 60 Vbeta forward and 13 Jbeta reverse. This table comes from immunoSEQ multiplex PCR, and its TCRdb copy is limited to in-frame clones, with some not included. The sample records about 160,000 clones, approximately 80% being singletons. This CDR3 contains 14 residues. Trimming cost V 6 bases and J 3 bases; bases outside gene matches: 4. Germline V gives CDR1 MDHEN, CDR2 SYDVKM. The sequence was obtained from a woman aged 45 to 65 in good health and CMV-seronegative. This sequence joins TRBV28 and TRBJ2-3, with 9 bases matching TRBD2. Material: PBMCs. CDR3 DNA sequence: TGTGCCAGCAGCTCCGCGGGAGGGACAGATACGCAGTATTTT. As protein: CASSSAGGTDTQYF. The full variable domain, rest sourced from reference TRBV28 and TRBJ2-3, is DVKVTQSSRYLVKRTGEKVFLECVQDMDHENMFWYRQDPGLGLRLIYFSYDVKMKEKGDIPEGYSVSREKKERFSLILESASTNQTSMYLCASSSAGGTDTQYFGPGTRLTVL.